This passage covers 27 T cell receptor beta chains from one sample sequenced in a study of control samples from healthy donors and cancer patients. Clones were sequenced by immunoSEQ multiplex PCR, and TCRdb holds only the in-frame ones, with some missing. This sample has 150,000 to 200,000 clones; about nine tenths occur once, and the top ten carry approximately 1.4%. Sequencing was carried out using blood. Every receptor here comes from a woman aged 25 to 39 in good health.

Concerning this clone: Distinct nucleotide sequences in the sample also encode this CDR3. V gene TRBV5-8 combines with J gene TRBJ2-5; 14 positions agree with TRBD2. Germline V gene lookup returns CDR1 SGHTS and CDR2 YDEGEE. J was trimmed by 5 bases and V by 0 bases; bases with no gene match: 0. CDR3 length: 15 amino acids. CDR3 amino acids: CASSLGLAGGETQYF. The DNA of the CDR3 is TGTGCCAGCAGCTTGGGACTAGCGGGGGGGGAGACCCAGTACTTC.

The chain employs TRBV3-1 (or the pseudogene TRBV3-2) and TRBJ2-7, with 7 bases fitting TRBD1. Losses at the gene ends were 1 base for V and 3 bases for J; bases not matched to a gene: 9. The CDR3 length is 16 residues. CDR1 LGHDT and CDR2 YNNKEL come from the germline V gene (reference sequence). For the CDR3, the DNA is TGTGCCAGCAGCCAAGTTATCCGGGACAGAGACTACGAGCAGTACTTC. It codes for CASSQVIRDRDYEQYF.

V usage is TRBV21-1 and J usage is TRBJ2-4; the DNA was not compared with TRBD1, the D call given in the table. TRBV21-1 has pseudogene status. The CDR3 sequence is 15 residues long. In DNA, the CDR3 is TGTGCCAGCAGCAAAGCGGACAGAGCCAAAAACATTCAGTACTTC. This encodes CASSKADRAKNIQYF.

This chain uses TRBV6-1 with TRBJ1-3; D is uncertain. The CDR3 has 13 amino acids. The germline V gene has CDR1 MNHNS and CDR2 SASEGT. V was shortened by 2 bases and J by 4 bases, with 6 bases between the two germline ends. DNA for the CDR3: TGTGCCAGCAGTGAAAGAGGGGGAAACACCATATATTTT. Translation: CASSERGGNTIYF.

The chain links TRBV29-1 to TRBJ1-4, with 8 bases matching TRBD1. J was trimmed by 2 bases and V by 6 bases; bases with no gene match: 5. The CDR3 loop spans 14 amino acids. Germline CDR1 SQVTM, CDR2 ANQGSEA. CDR3 amino acids: CSVAPGGTNEKLFF. The CDR3 nucleotides read TGCAGCGTGGCCCCAGGGGGCACTAATGAAAAACTGTTTTTT.

The V call is TRBV19, the J call TRBJ2-1, with 7 bases that match TRBD1. The CDR3 totals 13 residues. The V and J ends lost 6 bases and 8 bases, in that order; junction bases with no gene match: 7. The germline CDR1 and CDR2 sequences are LNHDA and SQIVND (reference sequence). The CDR3 sequence: CASRRQGAYEQFF. The DNA of the CDR3 is TGTGCCAGTAGAAGACAGGGTGCTTATGAGCAGTTCTTC. The variable domain in full, with the rest retrieved from reference TRBV19 and TRBJ2-1, is DGGITQSPKYLFRKEGQNVTLSCEQNLNHDAMYWYRQDPGQGLRLIYYSQIVNDFQKGDIAEGYSVSREKKESFPLTVTSAQKNPTAFYLCASRRQGAYEQFFGPGTRLTVL.

The rearrangement joins TRBV12-3 or TRBV12-4 to TRBJ2-1; D tentatively reads TRBD1 or TRBD2 (5 bases each). The CDR3 covers 12 residues. V shed 5 bases and J shed 5 bases, with 7 bases lying between them. CDR3 bases: TGTGCCAGCAGTGGGACGAACAATGAGCAGTTCTTC. This translates into CASSGTNNEQFF.

The table lists this clone with a few counts. The chain joins TRBV6-5 to TRBJ2-7; D may be TRBD1 (5 bases). CDR1 is MNHEY, CDR2 SVGAGI, per germline. Trimming pared 7 bases from V and 0 bases from J, leaving 10 bases between. This CDR3 region has 13 residues. The CDR3 protein is CASIVGPSYEQYF. CDR3 nucleotide sequence: TGTGCCAGCATAGTGGGGCCCTCCTACGAGCAGTACTTC.

About this clone: The same CDR3 arises from other DNA sequences in this sample as well. V is TRBV19 and J is TRBJ1-5, with D hard to call. Trimming took off 3 bases at V and 0 bases at J, with 6 bases between the two ends. CDR3 length: 14 residues. Germline CDR1 and CDR2: LNHDA and SQIVND (reference sequence). CDR3 nucleotides: TGTGCCAGTAGTATTAGGGCTAGCAATCAGCCCCAGCATTTT. This codes for CASSIRASNQPQHF.

The CDR3 sequence: CASSQGDRGSGNYGYTF. The CDR3 DNA sequence: TGCGCCAGCAGCCAAGGGGACAGGGGTTCGGGGAACTATGGCTACACCTTC. The chain combines TRBV4-1 with TRBJ1-2, with 10 bases fitting TRBD1. Trimming took 1 base from V and 2 from J; bases not matched to a gene: 7. There are 17 residues in the CDR3. In germline, CDR1 is MGHRA, CDR2 YSYEKL.

The chain combines TRBV7-9 with TRBJ2-7; 7 bases are a match to TRBD1. The germline V gene encodes CDR1 SEHNR and CDR2 FQNEAQ (reference sequence). The CDR3 runs to 14 residues. Trimming removed 6 bases from V and 2 bases from J; junction bases left unmatched: 7. For the CDR3, the DNA is TGTGCCAGCAGTCCCGGGACAGCCCCCTACGAGCAGTACTTC. This encodes CASSPGTAPYEQYF.

The chain employs TRBV29-1 and TRBJ2-1, with D unclear. Germline assignment: CDR1 SQVTM and CDR2 ANQGSEA. The CDR3 contains 14 residues. V was trimmed by 2 bases and J by 5 bases, leaving 13 bases between them. CDR3 nucleotides: TGCAGCGTTGAACGGCTCCGATCCGACAATGAGCAGTTCTTC. It specifies CSVERLRSDNEQFF.

The genes are TRBV28 and TRBJ1-4; TRBD1 is a possible D gene (5 bases). Looked up from germline, CDR1 is MDHEN and CDR2 is SYDVKM. V was clipped by 7 bases and J by 4 bases, with 13 bases between them. The CDR3 covers 14 residues. CDR3 amino acids: CASTQMGLNEKLFF. The DNA of the CDR3 is TGTGCCAGCACCCAAATGGGGCTTAATGAAAAACTGTTTTTT.

CDR3 loop: CASRGAEELFF. DNA of the CDR3: TGTGCCAGCAGGGGGGCGGAGGAGCTGTTTTTT. The chain is built from TRBV3-1 (or the pseudogene TRBV3-2) and TRBJ2-2; tentative D call: TRBD1 (6 bases). Germline CDR1 is LGHDT and CDR2 is YNNKEL (reference sequence). The CDR3 spans 11 residues. V lost 6 bases to trimming and J lost 10 bases, with 9 bases between them.

The rearrangement links TRBV28 to TRBJ1-4; perhaps TRBD1 as D (6 bases). With 5 bases removed from V and 4 bases from J, the gap between germline ends came to 20 bases. The germline V gene encodes CDR1 MDHEN and CDR2 SYDVKM. The length of the CDR3 is 17 residues. For the CDR3, the DNA is TGTGCCAGCAGTCCCACCCTGATCCGGGACAATAATGAAAAACTGTTTTTT. Its translation is CASSPTLIRDNNEKLFF.

This chain links TRBV6-4 with TRBJ2-2; D possibly matches TRBD1 or TRBD2 (5 bases each). Trimming pared 7 bases from V and 6 bases from J, leaving 15 bases between. From germline, CDR1 is MRHNA and CDR2 SNTAGT. CDR3 length equals 14 residues. The CDR3 coding sequence is TGTGCCAGCAACCCCGGGACGAAATCCGGGGAGCTGTTTTTT. Translation gives CASNPGTKSGELFF.

The chain couples TRBV11-2 to TRBJ1-6, with D unresolved. CDR1 and CDR2 (germline): SGHAT, FQNNGV. Trimming left V 1 base short and J 0 bases short, with 7 bases between. This CDR3 is built from 16 residues. The CDR3 here is CASSLGASSYNSPLHF. CDR3 in DNA: TGTGCCAGCAGCTTAGGGGCAAGCTCCTATAATTCACCCCTCCACTTT.

The V call is TRBV11-3, the J call TRBJ2-7; TRBD1 or TRBD2 may be the D gene (5 bases each). The CDR3 runs to 16 residues. Trimming cost V 5 bases and J 3 bases, with 20 bases left between them. Germline-derived CDR1 and CDR2 are SGHNT and YENEEA. The CDR3 DNA follows: TGTGCCAGCAGCAGCCCCGGGACCATACTCGGCTACGAGCAGTACTTC. Residues: CASSSPGTILGYEQYF.

The chain recombines TRBV7-9 with TRBJ2-1, with 8 bases aligning to TRBD2. Per the germline V gene, CDR1 is SEHNR and CDR2 is FQNEAQ (reference sequence). The CDR3 covers 15 residues. V trimming: 0 bases; J trimming: 4 bases; junction bases outside the gene matches: 2. In DNA, the CDR3 is TGTGCCAGCAGCTTAGCTAGCGGGGTTTACAATGAGCAGTTCTTC. Translation: CASSLASGVYNEQFF.

The genes are TRBV6-5 and TRBJ2-5, with 10 bases aligning to TRBD2. The V segment lost 2 bases and the J segment 7 bases; nucleotides outside the gene matches: 4. CDR3 length equals 14 residues. The germline CDR1 and CDR2 sequences are MNHEY and SVGAGI. Here the CDR3 reads CASSYIAGGGTQYF. CDR3 nucleotides: TGTGCCAGCAGTTACATAGCGGGAGGCGGGACCCAGTACTTC.

This clone has only one observation. The rearrangement joins TRBV5-1 to TRBJ2-1, with a weak D call TRBD1 (6 bases). The germline V gene encodes CDR1 SGHRS and CDR2 YFSETQ. V was shortened by 1 base and J by 4 bases, with 6 bases between the two germline ends. The CDR3 contains 13 residues. The CDR3 sequence is CASSLTGYNEQFF. For the CDR3, the DNA is TGCGCCAGCAGCTTGACAGGGTACAATGAGCAGTTCTTC.

The rearrangement joins TRBV18 to TRBJ2-1; 11 nucleotides agree with TRBD2. The CDR3 has 15 amino acids. The V segment lost 5 bases and the J segment 9 bases; nucleotides outside the gene matches: 9. Germline loops: CDR1 KGHSH, CDR2 LQKENI. CDR3 loop: CASSTIAGGPVEQFF. The CDR3 DNA follows: TGTGCCAGCTCAACCATAGCGGGAGGGCCGGTTGAGCAGTTCTTC. The variable domain in full, with the rest retrieved from reference TRBV18 and TRBJ2-1, is NAGVMQNPRHLVRRRGQEARLRCSPMKGHSHVYWYRQLPEEGLKFMVYLQKENIIDESGMPKERFSAEFPKEGPSILRIQQVVRGDSAAYFCASSTIAGGPVEQFFGPGTRLTVL.

In nucleotides, the CDR3 is TGTGCCAGCAGTCCCCAGGGGCGCGAGGAAAAACTGTTTTTT. Its protein product is CASSPQGREEKLFF. The V gene is TRBV6-6, the J gene TRBJ1-4, with D possibly TRBD1 on 6 matching bases. V was shortened by 5 bases and J by 8 bases, with 15 bases between the two germline ends. Per germline, CDR1 MNHNY and CDR2 SVGAGI (reference sequence). This CDR3 region has 14 residues.

V gene TRBV12-3 or TRBV12-4 combines with J gene TRBJ2-7; D is unclear. This CDR3 comprises 13 residues. V gave up 5 bases and J gave up 3 bases, with 11 bases separating them. In DNA form, the CDR3 reads TGTGCCAGCAGTCAAACCAACAGCTACGAGCAGTACTTC. Protein product: CASSQTNSYEQYF.

DNA for the CDR3: TGTGCCAGCAGACAGAACACTGAAGCTTTCTTT. Amino acids: CASRQNTEAFF. The chain couples TRBV6-5 to TRBJ1-1, with D unclear. V was cut by 6 bases and J by 1 base, with 3 bases left in between. This CDR3 region has 11 residues. Germline-derived CDR1 and CDR2 are MNHEY and SVGAGI.

J is TRBJ1-4 and V is TRBV4-2; D ambiguous. The V end lost 0 bases, the J end lost 3 bases, and 8 bases lay between the germline ends. The CDR3 contains 15 residues. Germline CDR1 LGHNA, CDR2 YNFKEQ. The CDR3 DNA reads as TGTGCCAGCAGCCAAGAGAACTCACCTAATGAAAAACTGTTTTTT. Encoded protein: CASSQENSPNEKLFF.

The gene calls are TRBV10-3 and TRBJ2-1; D is ambiguous. V was cut by 5 bases and J by 5 bases, with 7 bases left in between. The CDR3 extends over 12 amino acids. CDR1 ENHRY and CDR2 SYGVKD come from the germline V gene. CDR3 amino acids: CAISLDHNEQFF. The CDR3 bases are TGTGCCATCAGTCTCGACCACAATGAGCAGTTCTTC.